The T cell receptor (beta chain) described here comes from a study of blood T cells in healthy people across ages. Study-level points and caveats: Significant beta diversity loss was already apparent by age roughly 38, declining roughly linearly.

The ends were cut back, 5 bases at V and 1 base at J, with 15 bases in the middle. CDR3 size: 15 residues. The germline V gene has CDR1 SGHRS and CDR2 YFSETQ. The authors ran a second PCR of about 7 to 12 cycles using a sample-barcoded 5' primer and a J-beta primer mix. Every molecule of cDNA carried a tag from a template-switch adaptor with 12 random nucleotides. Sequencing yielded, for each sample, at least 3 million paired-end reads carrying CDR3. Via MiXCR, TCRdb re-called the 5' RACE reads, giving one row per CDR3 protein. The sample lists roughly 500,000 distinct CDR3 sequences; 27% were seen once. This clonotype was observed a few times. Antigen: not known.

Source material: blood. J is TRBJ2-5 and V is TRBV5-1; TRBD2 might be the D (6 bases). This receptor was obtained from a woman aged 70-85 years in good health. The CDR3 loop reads CASRPVGGPQETQYF. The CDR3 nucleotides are TGCGCCAGCAGACCCGTAGGAGGGCCCCAAGAGACCCAGTACTTC.